These 6 T cell receptor beta chains were all obtained from the same sample, sequenced in a study of low-dose radiotherapy and immunotherapy resistance in tumors. Primers targeting TRAV and TRBV primed first-strand cDNA, covering alpha and beta chains. With a V-primer adapter and a constant-region primer, TCRs were amplified for 20 PCR cycles. TCRdb reprocessed the reads via MiXCR and lists one record per CDR3 protein. The sample lists about 64,000 distinct CDR3 sequences; about 30% were seen once. The time point is: before trial treatment. Sequences were derived from PBMCs, sampled before treatment. These receptors all come from a male donor with rectosigmoid adenocarcinoma.

There are many counts of this clonotype. The genes are TRBV11-2 and TRBJ2-7; D perhaps matches TRBD1 (5 bases). The CDR3 length is 13 residues. The ends were cut back, 8 bases at V and 2 bases at J, with 13 bases in the middle. Germline CDR1 and CDR2: SGHAT and FQNNGV. The CDR3 coding sequence is TGTGCCAGCGGGTGGGGCCCCACCTACGAGCAGTACTTC. It yields the protein CASGWGPTYEQYF.

This clonotype was observed at least ten times. The chain couples TRBV7-6 to TRBJ2-5; TRBD1 might be the D (8 bases). The CDR3 totals 15 residues. The germline gives CDR1 SGHVS, CDR2 FNYEAQ. V was trimmed by 4 bases and J by 5 bases, leaving 17 bases between them. In DNA form, the CDR3 reads TGTGCCAGCAGCTCGAGGACAGGGAGGGGCGAGACCCAGTACTTC. As protein: CASSSRTGRGETQYF. Looking up the rest from reference TRBV7-6 and TRBJ2-5 gives the full variable domain: GAGVSQSPRYKVTKRGQDVALRCDPISGHVSLYWYRQALGQGPEFLTYFNYEAQQDKSGLPNDRFSAERPEGSISTLTIQRTEQRDSAMYRCASSSRTGRGETQYFGPGTRLLVL.

This clonotype was detected many times. The chain links TRBV3-1 to TRBJ1-1; D is ambiguous. The V end was cut by 0 bases, the J end by 4 bases, with 6 bases between. The CDR3 loop spans 13 amino acids. Germline values: CDR1 LGHDT, CDR2 YNNKEL (reference sequence). The CDR3 region is CASSQEGSTEAFF. In DNA form, the CDR3 reads TGTGCCAGCAGCCAAGAGGGGAGCACTGAAGCTTTCTTT.

V and J are TRBV29-1 and TRBJ2-3, with 8 bases fitting TRBD2. V shed 4 bases, J shed 0 bases, and the junction held 3 bases outside the gene matches. The germline V gene encodes CDR1 SQVTM and CDR2 ANQGSEA. CDR3 length: 14 residues. Here the CDR3 reads CSVGASGSTDTQYF. The CDR3 bases are TGCAGCGTTGGCGCTAGCGGGAGCACAGATACGCAGTATTTT.

This clonotype has at least ten counts. The chain employs TRBV29-1 and TRBJ1-5, with D perhaps TRBD1 (5 bases). The CDR3 is made up of 13 amino acids. In germline, CDR1 is SQVTM, CDR2 ANQGSEA. The V end was cut by 0 bases, the J end by 2 bases, with 5 bases between. CDR3 sequence: CSVEEGGNQPQHF. CDR3 DNA sequence: TGCAGCGTTGAAGAGGGGGGCAATCAGCCCCAGCATTTT. Filled out from reference TRBV29-1 and TRBJ1-5, the complete variable domain reads SAVISQKPSRDICQRGTSLTIQCQVDSQVTMMFWYRQQPGQSLTLIATANQGSEATYESGFVIDKFPISRPNLTFSTLTVSNMSPEDSSIYLCSVEEGGNQPQHFGDGTRLSIL.

Many counts were recorded for this clonotype. This chain uses TRBV12-3 or TRBV12-4 with TRBJ2-2, with D tentatively TRBD1 (6 bases). Trimming took off 6 bases at V and 1 base at J, with 12 bases between the two ends. The CDR3 extends over 15 amino acids. The CDR3 loop reads CASSLRGRNTGELFF. DNA of the CDR3: TGTGCCAGCAGCCTCAGGGGCAGGAACACCGGGGAGCTGTTTTTT.